This TCR beta chain comes out of a study of control samples from healthy donors and cancer patients. The method was immunoSEQ multiplex PCR; TCRdb's version includes in-frame clones alone and lacks a portion of them. Of more than 65,000 clones in the sample, 83% were seen once. Germline assignment: CDR1 MNHEY and CDR2 SMNVEV (reference sequence). V lost 5 bases and J lost 8, with 15 bases in between. This CDR3 has 13 amino acids. This clonotype originated in a man aged 55 to 70 in good health. V is TRBV27 and J is TRBJ1-2, with D possibly TRBD1 on 5 matching bases. Input material: blood. The CDR3 protein is CASSPAQGWGYTF. The CDR3 DNA reads as TGTGCCAGCAGTCCAGCCCAGGGCTGGGGCTACACCTTC.